These 26 T cell receptor beta chains originate from one sample sequenced in a study of radiation and T cells in renal cell carcinoma. The assay was immunoSEQ multiplex PCR, and TCRdb's table has in-frame clones only and misses some. The data hold approximately 140,000 clones, with 70% to 90% observed a single time. The sample's time point: baseline pretreatment blood. Described treatment: 15 Gy SBRT to primary tumor, nephrectomy 4 weeks later. The source material was blood, sampled from a patient whose treatment included radiotherapy and nephrectomy. These receptors originate from a woman aged 45-59 years with renal cell carcinoma.

The V call is TRBV6-1, the J call TRBJ2-3, with 10 bases matching TRBD2. Germline V CDR1 and CDR2: MNHNS, SASEGT. After removal of 4 bases from V and 5 bases from J, the junction contained 9 bases not matched to a gene. The CDR3 is 16 amino acids. DNA for the CDR3: TGTGCCAGCAGTGGTCCCAAGCGGGGGGGGGAAGATACGCAGTATTTT. Translated: CASSGPKRGGEDTQYF.

The chain combines TRBV4-1 with TRBJ2-5; 11 positions match TRBD2. The ends lost 4 bases at V and 3 bases at J; junction bases unmatched: 4. The CDR3 sequence is 15 residues long. Germline V gene data show CDR1 as MGHRA and CDR2 as YSYEKL. CDR3 in amino acids: CASSRTSGQEETQYF. The DNA for the CDR3 is TGCGCCAGCAGCCGGACTAGCGGGCAGGAAGAGACCCAGTACTTC.

The chain combines TRBV4-1 with TRBJ1-5, with D unresolved. CDR1 and CDR2 (germline): MGHRA, YSYEKL. The CDR3 contains 14 residues. V shed 0 bases and J shed 4 bases, with 7 bases lying between them. DNA for the CDR3: TGCGCCAGCAGCCAAGAAGGTGGAAATCAGCCCCAGCATTTT. It translates to CASSQEGGNQPQHF.

V is TRBV5-6 and J is TRBJ2-5; 7 bases line up with TRBD2. J was trimmed by 5 bases and V by 4 bases; bases with no gene match: 8. This CDR3 comprises 14 residues. Germline V CDR1 and CDR2: SGHDT, YYEEEE. CDR3 region: CASSGRGAGETQYF. The CDR3 coding sequence is TGTGCCAGCAGCGGGAGGGGCGCCGGGGAGACCCAGTACTTC.

The chain combines TRBV5-4 with TRBJ1-2, with D unresolved. CDR1 and CDR2 from the germline V gene are SGHNT and YYREEE (reference sequence). The CDR3 runs to 13 residues. The V gene lost 4 bases and the J gene lost 4 bases, with 11 bases spanning the gap. CDR3 DNA sequence: TGTGCCAGCAGCCGGGCCGGCGGCTATGGCTACACCTTC. Translation: CASSRAGGYGYTF.

This clone has just one count. The rearrangement uses TRBV7-3 and TRBJ2-3, with D tentatively TRBD2 (6 bases). Germline V gene sequence: CDR1 SGHTA, CDR2 FQGTGA. The germline V and J ends were trimmed by 4 bases and 4 bases, with 12 bases remaining between them. This CDR3 contains 14 residues. DNA for the CDR3: TGTGCCAGCAGCTCCGGGAGTACGTCAGATACGCAGTATTTT. This gives the protein CASSSGSTSDTQYF.

The rearrangement joins TRBV19 to TRBJ1-5; D is possibly TRBD1 (5 bases). Trimming removed 4 bases at V and 0 bases at J, with 16 bases between. The length of the CDR3 is 17 residues. Germline CDR1 LNHDA, CDR2 SQIVND (reference sequence). CDR3 loop: CASSKDRQLFSNQPQHF. CDR3 coding DNA: TGTGCCAGTAGTAAAGATCGACAGTTGTTTAGCAATCAGCCCCAGCATTTT.

V gene TRBV6-5 combines with J gene TRBJ1-1; D is ambiguous. Trimming stripped 0 bases from V and 5 bases from J, with 13 bases between. Germline V gives CDR1 MNHEY, CDR2 SVGAGI. The CDR3 is 15 residues long. CDR3 sequence: CASSYSSYASTEAFF. The CDR3 DNA follows: TGTGCCAGCAGTTACTCGAGTTACGCGTCTACTGAAGCTTTCTTT.

The chain is built from TRBV7-2 and TRBJ2-1; 10 bases line up with TRBD2. Trimming at V came to 3 bases and at J to 7 bases, leaving 6 bases not matched to a gene. This CDR3 has 15 residues. Germline V gene sequence: CDR1 SGHTA, CDR2 FQGNSA. In DNA, the CDR3 is TGTGCCAGCAGCTTGTGGAGCGGGGGGGTGAATGAGCAGTTCTTC. Translating gives CASSLWSGGVNEQFF.

This chain joins TRBV5-1 and TRBJ1-2, with a tentative D call TRBD1 (6 bases). The V end lost 4 bases, the J end lost 5 bases, and 15 bases lay between the germline ends. The length of the CDR3 is 14 residues. From germline, CDR1 is SGHRS and CDR2 YFSETQ. The CDR3 DNA reads TGCGCCAGCAGCGTGGGACAAGCGGGTTATGGCTACACCTTC. This sequence encodes CASSVGQAGYGYTF.

The gene calls are TRBV27 and TRBJ2-7; TRBD2 matches at 8 bases. With V trimmed by 4 bases and J by 6 bases, 11 bases remained unmatched. Germline assignment: CDR1 MNHEY and CDR2 SMNVEV (reference sequence). The CDR3 is made up of 15 amino acids. Here the CDR3 reads CASSYRRDGGVEQYF. The DNA for the CDR3 is TGTGCCAGCAGTTACCGACGGGACGGGGGGGTCGAGCAGTACTTC.

By its share, this clone is medium-sized. The chain has TRBV5-4 and TRBJ1-2; a possible D gene is TRBD1 (6 bases). CDR1 and CDR2 (germline): SGHNT, YYREEE (reference sequence). CDR3 length: 15 residues. V lost 2 bases to trimming and J lost 4 bases, with 15 bases between them. As DNA, the CDR3 is TGTGCCAGCAGCTTATCCGGGGGGCAGAGCTATGGCTACACCTTC. Residues: CASSLSGGQSYGYTF.

This chain links TRBV27 with TRBJ1-2; 7 bases match TRBD1. The CDR3 loop spans 13 amino acids. The junction had 2 bases not matched to a gene; V was cut back by 5 bases and J by 2 bases. Germline V gene data show CDR1 as MNHEY and CDR2 as SMNVEV (reference sequence). The CDR3 sequence: CASSRDRNYGYTF. The CDR3 DNA reads as TGTGCCAGCAGTCGGGACAGAAACTATGGCTACACCTTC.

The CDR3 loop is CASSLVRDGHEAFF. For the CDR3, the DNA is TGTGCCAGCAGCCTAGTCCGGGACGGCCATGAAGCTTTCTTT. The V gene is TRBV6-5, the J gene TRBJ1-1, with a tentative D call TRBD1 (5 bases). V gave up 6 bases and J gave up 7 bases, with 18 bases separating them. Germline-derived CDR1 and CDR2 are MNHEY and SVGAGI. The CDR3 covers 14 residues.

The rearrangement links TRBV5-6 to TRBJ2-7, with 7 bases lining up with TRBD2. The germline CDR1 and CDR2 sequences are SGHDT and YYEEEE. The CDR3 sequence is 16 residues long. V dropped 6 bases and J dropped 1; count of bases not matched to a gene: 13. In DNA form, the CDR3 reads TGTGCCAGCAATCCACTGGGGGGGACTGATTCCTACGAGCAGTACTTC. Protein: CASNPLGGTDSYEQYF.

This clone showed up just once. This chain connects TRBV7-2 to TRBJ1-5; no reliable D call. The length of the CDR3 is 15 residues. Germline V gives CDR1 SGHTA, CDR2 FQGNSA. Trimming left V 2 bases short and J 3 bases short, with 11 bases between. The CDR3 is CASSLSGVVNQPQHF. CDR3 bases: TGTGCCAGCAGCTTAAGCGGGGTCGTCAATCAGCCCCAGCATTTT.

The V gene is TRBV7-3, the J gene TRBJ2-3; 8 bases agree with TRBD2. J was trimmed by 6 bases and V by 5 bases; bases with no gene match: 13. From germline, CDR1 is SGHTA and CDR2 FQGTGA. The CDR3 loop spans 16 amino acids. Here the CDR3 reads CASSPTSGSEGDTQYF. The CDR3 DNA reads TGTGCCAGCAGCCCCACAAGCGGGAGTGAGGGGGATACGCAGTATTTT.

This chain connects TRBV11-2 to TRBJ1-2; 7 positions match TRBD1. The CDR3 is 15 amino acids. CDR1 is SGHAT and CDR2 is FQNNGV in the germline V gene. V shed 4 bases, J shed 5 bases, and the junction held 10 bases outside the gene matches. Written as DNA, the CDR3 is TGTGCCAGCAGCTCGCTATCAGGGGGATCTTATGGCTACACCTTC. This codes for CASSSLSGGSYGYTF.

The chain is built from TRBV9 and TRBJ2-1; the D gene is possibly TRBD2 (6 bases). V dropped 3 bases and J dropped 0 bases, with 10 bases sitting between them. This CDR3 contains 15 residues. The germline CDR1 and CDR2 sequences are SGDLS and YYNGEE. The CDR3 protein is CASSALTSSYNEQFF. The CDR3 nucleotides are TGTGCCAGCAGCGCTCTGACTAGCTCCTACAATGAGCAGTTCTTC. Filled out from reference TRBV9 and TRBJ2-1, the complete variable domain reads DSGVTQTPKHLITATGQRVTLRCSPRSGDLSVYWYQQSLDQGLQFLIQYYNGEERAKGNILERFSAQQFPDLHSELNLSSLELGDSALYFCASSALTSSYNEQFFGPGTRLTVL.

This chain links TRBV5-8 with TRBJ1-1, with D hard to call. The germline V gene has CDR1 SGHTS and CDR2 YDEGEE. The CDR3 loop spans 10 amino acids. V was cut by 4 bases and J by 9 bases, with 7 bases left in between. CDR3 residues: CASSGPQAFF. The CDR3 DNA follows: TGTGCCAGCAGCGGCCCACAAGCTTTCTTT. The full variable domain, its missing parts supplied by reference TRBV5-8 and TRBJ1-1, is EAGVTQSPTHLIKTRGQQATLRCSPISGHTSVYWYQQALGLGLQFLLWYDEGEERNRGNFPPRFSGRQFPNYSSELNVNALELEDSALYLCASSGPQAFFGQGTRLTVV.

The chain is built from TRBV9 and TRBJ1-4; D gene uncertain. The CDR3 runs 16 residues. The germline gives CDR1 SGDLS, CDR2 YYNGEE. Trimming pared 0 bases from V and 0 bases from J, leaving 9 bases between. CDR3 bases: TGTGCCAGCAGCGTAGGGGGAAGGACAACTAATGAAAAACTGTTTTTT. Encoded protein: CASSVGGRTTNEKLFF.

The chain has TRBV5-5 and TRBJ1-2, with D uncertain. V lost 0 bases and J 4 bases, leaving 10 bases between the germline ends. CDR3 length: 14 amino acids. Germline CDR1 reads SGHKS; CDR2 reads YYEKEE (reference sequence). The CDR3 sequence: CASSLEGSGYGYTF. For the CDR3, the DNA is TGTGCCAGCAGCTTGGAGGGATCCGGCTATGGCTACACCTTC. Filled out from reference TRBV5-5 and TRBJ1-2, the complete variable domain reads DAGVTQSPTHLIKTRGQQVTLRCSPISGHKSVSWYQQVLGQGPQFIFQYYEKEERGRGNFPDRFSARQFPNYSSELNVNALLLGDSALYLCASSLEGSGYGYTFGSGTRLTVV.

The genes are TRBV19 and TRBJ2-1; D might be TRBD1 (5 bases). The V end lost 4 bases, the J end lost 7 bases, and 20 bases lay between the germline ends. The germline V gene has CDR1 LNHDA and CDR2 SQIVND (reference sequence). This CDR3 contains 16 residues. The CDR3 nucleotides read TGTGCCAGTAGTACCCAGGACGTAAAGGGGTGGAATGAGCAGTTCTTC. Translated, it gives CASSTQDVKGWNEQFF.

Only a few counts were recorded for this clone. This chain links TRBV28 with TRBJ1-1; perhaps TRBD1 as D (5 bases). CDR3 size: 14 residues. Germline CDR1 and CDR2: MDHEN and SYDVKM. V was clipped by 5 bases and J by 1 base, with 11 bases between them. The CDR3 is CASSRDSQNTEAFF. The CDR3 coding sequence is TGTGCCAGCAGTCGCGACAGCCAGAACACTGAAGCTTTCTTT.

CDR3 in DNA: TGTGCCAGCAGCCAAGATCCCACAGGGGAAGGAGGCTACACCTTC. Its translation is CASSQDPTGEGGYTF. J is TRBJ1-2 and V is TRBV4-2; 7 nucleotides match TRBD1. The V and J ends lost 0 bases and 8 bases, in that order; junction bases with no gene match: 9. The germline gives CDR1 LGHNA, CDR2 YNFKEQ. The CDR3 is 15 residues long.

The genes are TRBV30 and TRBJ2-2; D unresolved. Germline V gene lookup returns CDR1 GTSNPN and CDR2 SVGIG (reference sequence). With 8 bases removed from V and 6 bases from J, the gap between germline ends came to 10 bases. This CDR3 has 11 residues. CDR3 bases: TGTGCCAGCCGTGGCGCCGGGGAGCTGTTTTTT. It yields the protein CASRGAGELFF.